The 14 T cell receptor beta chains below all came from one sample that was sequenced in a study of CD8 T cells in ankylosing spondylitis. TCRdb reprocessed the 5' RACE reads via MiXCR and lists one record per CDR3 protein. The sample contains 200,000 to 300,000 distinct CDR3 sequences, roughly a quarter of which appear only once. Sequences were obtained from blood, either unsorted or a sorted T cell fraction (not recorded which). These receptors came from a male donor with ankylosing spondylitis or in good health (not recorded which).

This sequence joins TRBV6-1 and TRBJ2-3, with D possibly TRBD1 on 5 matching bases. The CDR3 contains 13 residues. Germline values: CDR1 MNHNS, CDR2 SASEGT. Deletions cut 6 bases from V and 6 bases from J, with 13 bases between. The CDR3 protein is CASRNPGYDTQYF. CDR3 sequence (DNA): TGTGCCAGCAGAAATCCAGGGTACGATACGCAGTATTTT.

This clonotype was observed at least ten times. The V call is TRBV10-3, the J call TRBJ2-7; D is uncertain. Germline lookup yields CDR1 ENHRY and CDR2 SYGVKD. This CDR3 is built from 13 residues. Trimming took 4 bases from V and 1 from J, leaving 8 bases between them. In DNA form, the CDR3 reads TGTGCCATCAGTGTAGGGCAGTCCTACGAGCAGTACTTC. Translating gives CAISVGQSYEQYF.

The V and J genes are TRBV4-2 and TRBJ2-3; weak D call: TRBD1 (5 bases). The CDR3 covers 15 residues. Germline CDR1 LGHNA, CDR2 YNFKEQ. V lost 1 base and J 5 bases, leaving 13 bases between the germline ends. The CDR3 nucleotides read TGTGCCAGCAGCCAAGTCCCAGGGTGGGGAGATACGCAGTATTTT. Protein product: CASSQVPGWGDTQYF.

This clonotype has only a few counts. The J gene is TRBJ2-2, the V gene TRBV20-1; the D gene is possibly TRBD2 (5 bases). The germline V and J ends were trimmed by 6 bases and 7 bases, with 21 bases remaining between them. Germline loops: CDR1 DFQATT, CDR2 SNEGSKA (reference sequence). CDR3 length: 15 amino acids. The CDR3: CSARRGPTTGGELFF. CDR3 in DNA: TGCAGTGCCCGACGGGGTCCCACTACTGGCGGGGAGCTGTTTTTT.

In this sample, this clonotype turned up many times. The V and J genes are TRBV20-1 and TRBJ2-7, with TRBD1 matching over 8 bases. The CDR3 is 13 amino acids. CDR1 is DFQATT and CDR2 is SNEGSKA in the germline V gene (reference sequence). With V trimmed by 6 bases and J by 12 bases, 16 bases remained unmatched. The CDR3 DNA follows: TGCAGTGCCCTGAGACAGGGGCTTCACGGGGGGTACTTC. Translating gives CSALRQGLHGGYF.

The chain carries TRBV7-3 and TRBJ2-5; D not resolved. Germline values: CDR1 SGHTA, CDR2 FQGTGA. The CDR3 length is 16 residues. The V end was cut by 0 bases, the J end by 5 bases, with 16 bases between. CDR3 sequence (DNA): TGTGCCAGCAGCTTAACCACCCCCAACAGAAGGGAGACCCAGTACTTC. Its translation: CASSLTTPNRRETQYF.

The chain carries TRBV6-1 and TRBJ2-3; 12 positions agree with TRBD1. Germline V lookup: CDR1 MNHNS, CDR2 SASEGT. The CDR3 extends over 15 amino acids. V was pared by 6 bases and J by 4 bases, with 5 bases of the junction left unmatched. In DNA form, the CDR3 reads TGTGCCAGCAGAGGGGGGACAGGGGGCTCAGATACGCAGTATTTT. Translation: CASRGGTGGSDTQYF.

This clonotype was found a few times. The chain is built from TRBV6-5 and TRBJ2-5; D is perhaps TRBD1 (5 bases). CDR1 is MNHEY and CDR2 is SVGAGI in the germline V gene. CDR3 length: 15 residues. The V and J ends lost 0 bases and 5 bases respectively, with 13 bases between them. The CDR3 reads CASSYSAGMRETQYF. DNA of the CDR3: TGTGCCAGCAGTTACTCGGCAGGGATGAGGGAGACCCAGTACTTC.

There are many counts of this clonotype. This rearrangement joins TRBV7-8 to TRBJ2-7; 9 positions match TRBD1. Germline loops: CDR1 SGHVS, CDR2 FQNEAQ. CDR3 length equals 15 residues. Trimming took 5 bases from V and 9 from J; bases not matched to a gene: 14. CDR3 residues: CASSIKPGQGLGQYF. The CDR3, as DNA: TGTGCCAGCAGCATAAAACCGGGACAGGGTCTGGGGCAGTACTTC. Based on the CDR3 plus reference TRBV7-8 and TRBJ2-7, the full variable domain is GAGVSQSPRYKVAKRGQDVALRCDPISGHVSLFWYQQALGQGPEFLTYFQNEAQLDKSGLPSDRFFAERPEGSVSTLKIQRTQQEDSAVYLCASSIKPGQGLGQYFGPGTRLTVT.

The rearrangement joins TRBV30 to TRBJ2-7; the D is unclear. Trimming removed 2 bases from V and 2 bases from J, with 16 bases in between. CDR1 and CDR2 from the germline V gene are GTSNPN and SVGIG (reference sequence). This CDR3 is 15 amino acids long. The CDR3 DNA sequence: TGTGCCTGGAGTCCCATTGACCGTTTTACCTACGAGCAGTACTTC. This gives the protein CAWSPIDRFTYEQYF.

In this sample, this clonotype turned up a few times. This chain connects TRBV6-2 or TRBV6-3 to TRBJ2-7; 9 bases map to TRBD1. There are 14 residues in the CDR3. Trimming removed 1 base from V and 6 bases from J; junction bases left unmatched: 4. In germline, CDR1 is MNHEY, CDR2 SVGEGT. CDR3 nucleotides: TGTGCCAGCAGTTACTTACAGGGGGCAGGCGAGCAGTACTTC. Its protein is CASSYLQGAGEQYF.

The V and J genes are TRBV9 and TRBJ2-1, with D maybe TRBD1 (5 bases). Germline V lookup: CDR1 SGDLS, CDR2 YYNGEE. This CDR3 comprises 15 residues. The V end was cut by 4 bases, the J end by 3 bases, with 14 bases between. CDR3 bases: TGTGCCAGCAGCCCACCCGTGACAGTCTACAATGAGCAGTTCTTC. Translating gives CASSPPVTVYNEQFF.

This clonotype was picked up many times. The chain links TRBV5-1 to TRBJ2-3; 11 bases align to TRBD2. J lost 2 bases, V lost 3 bases, and 5 bases had no gene match. Germline V gene lookup returns CDR1 SGHRS and CDR2 YFSETQ. This CDR3 comprises 16 residues. In DNA form, the CDR3 reads TGCGCCAGCAGCTCCTTAGCGGGGGGGAACACAGATACGCAGTATTTT. Encoded protein: CASSSLAGGNTDTQYF.

The rearrangement links TRBV6-2 or TRBV6-3 to TRBJ2-3; 8 bases are shared with TRBD1. In germline, CDR1 is MNHEY, CDR2 SVGEGT. With 6 bases clipped from V and 4 bases from J, the junction kept 12 bases outside the gene matches. The CDR3 loop spans 16 amino acids. CDR3 region: CASRGTGQGGSDTQYF. CDR3 DNA: TGTGCCAGCAGGGGGACCGGACAGGGTGGTTCAGATACGCAGTATTTT.